The 6 T cell receptor beta chains listed next were all sequenced from one sample in a study of monozygotic twins with inflammatory bowel disease. TCRdb reprocessed the 5' RACE reads, with one entry per CDR3 protein and no DNA. In all, the sample yields around 380,000 distinct CDR3 sequences. Sequences were obtained from blood. The origin of the receptors is a human donor with ulcerative colitis or Crohn's disease, or a healthy co-twin of an affected twin (not recorded which).

The chain is built from TRBV7-2 and TRBJ2-4. The CDR3 is made up of 15 amino acids. Germline CDR1 reads SGHTA; CDR2 reads FQGNSA. CDR3 in amino acids: CASSSSGLAKNIQYF.

The rearrangement links TRBV20-1 to TRBJ2-5; TCRdb calls TRBD1, which cannot be checked without DNA. The V gene's germline CDR1 is DFQATT and CDR2 SNEGSKA (reference sequence). The length of the CDR3 is 12 residues. The CDR3 protein is CSDLGQSETQYF.

The chain is built from TRBV28 and TRBJ2-3; the TCRdb D gene call, TRBD2, has no DNA to confirm it. The CDR3 contains 14 residues. CDR1 and CDR2 from the germline V gene are MDHEN and SYDVKM. CDR3 amino acids: CASRLALSTDTQYF.

The V call is TRBV5-1, the J call TRBJ2-7; the TRBD1 assignment by TCRdb is unverifiable without DNA. Germline CDR1 reads SGHRS; CDR2 reads YFSETQ. The CDR3 is 13 amino acids. The CDR3 here is CASGGLGSYEQYF.

The chain recombines TRBV7-6 with TRBJ2-5. CDR3 length: 14 residues. CDR1 is SGHVS, CDR2 FNYEAQ, per germline. The CDR3 spells CASSKTRPQETQYF.

V gene TRBV28 combines with J gene TRBJ2-3; as DNA is missing, the TRBD1 call by TCRdb cannot be tested. The CDR3 extends over 14 amino acids. Germline CDR1 reads MDHEN; CDR2 reads SYDVKM. CDR3 amino acids: CASSPNRVKDTQYF.